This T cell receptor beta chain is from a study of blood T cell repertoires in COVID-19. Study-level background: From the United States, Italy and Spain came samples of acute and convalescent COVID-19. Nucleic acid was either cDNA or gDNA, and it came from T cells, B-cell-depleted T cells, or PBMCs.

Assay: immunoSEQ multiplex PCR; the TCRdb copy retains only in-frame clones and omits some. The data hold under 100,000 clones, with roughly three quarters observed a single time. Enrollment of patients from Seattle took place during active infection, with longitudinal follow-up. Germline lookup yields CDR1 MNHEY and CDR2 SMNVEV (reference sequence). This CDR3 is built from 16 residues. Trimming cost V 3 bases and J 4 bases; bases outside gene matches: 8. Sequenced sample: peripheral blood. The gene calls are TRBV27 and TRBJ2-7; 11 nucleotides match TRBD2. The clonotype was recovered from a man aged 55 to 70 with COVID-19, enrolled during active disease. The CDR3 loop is CASSFMVAGGRYEQYF. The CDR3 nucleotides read TGTGCCAGCAGTTTTATGGTAGCGGGAGGGAGGTACGAGCAGTACTTC.